One TCR beta chain is described in this entry. Its binding antigen is unknown. Base qualities were left out, and no much larger clone turns up one base away. Inclusion was restricted to participants for whom at least one PBMC sample before ART initiation and at least two post-ART samples were available. Treatment was received in the United States of America by all participants with HIV. Before DNA extraction, cryopreserved samples containing 1-10 million PBMC were thawed and washed. At the time of the earliest PBMC sample for each participant with HIV, ages ranged from roughly 20 to 54 years. PBMC samples from each participant spanned 1-4 timepoints before ART initiation and 2-8 timepoints after ART initiation, with a median of 7 samples. For every participant, serial HIV viral load, CD4+ T-cell count, ART history and demographic data were obtained. A Qiagen kit on a QIAcube was used to extract genomic DNA from unsorted PBMC, with samples processed in batches of 12.

The immunoSEQ hsTCRB v3.0 assay was used at survey level resolution to sequence the TRB variable region. TRB sequencing targeted a depth of about 35,000-50,000 T-cell genomes per sample. Pooled TRB libraries were sequenced on an Illumina MiSeq with a v3 150-cycle kit. The original pipeline was this. Repertoire analysis was run in R within a reproducible Nextflow workflow that covered QC, data transformation and analysis. LymphoSeq2, an R package for exploring AIRR-Seq data, was used to implement custom analyses. Several samples that yielded fewer than 5000 total TRB sequences were excluded, so that 150 to 200 HIV repertoires were analyzed. Of the roughly 180 retained HIV repertoires, some 60 were collected before and approximately 130 after ART initiation. Each repertoire was downsampled to 5000 TRB nucleotide sequences, and summary statistics were averaged across 100 downsampling iterations. TRB sequences were retained for analysis only if CDR3 regions of at least seven amino acids were present. Diversity was measured with a Shannon entropy-derived clonality score and the Gini coefficient. Repertoire networks linked the top 5000 CDR3 amino acid sequences whenever two sequences differed by an edit distance of one. Antigen specificity groups and MHC restriction were predicted for TRB CDR3 amino acid sequences with GLIPH2. Known CMV, EBV, HIV or tissue antigen associations were flagged by matching CDR3 amino acid sequences against VDJdb and McPAS-TCR. Pre-ART, post-ART and control groups were compared with Wilcoxon signed-rank tests and Holm-Bonferroni correction. TCRdb stores this immuneACCESS table with in-frame sequences only. Part of the clones is absent; in the studies checked, under half of the shortfall reflects unresolved V genes, and no reason is known for the rest. That table gives V, J and clone size, and the DNA gave D and trimming. For this sample the table gives 35,000 to 55,000 clones, of which nearly 95% were detected only once. Clones ranked in the top ten supply 2.5% to 3.5% of the sample.

The sample belongs to a study of long-term antiretroviral therapy in people with HIV (dated by TCRdb to 2022 to 2024). Some background on the complete study: Collection of the earliest samples took place about a decade ahead of the 2015 WHO recommendation for immediate ART, at a time when ART was typically delayed until CD4 counts fell. A retrospective serial study tested whether ART initiation and durable HIV suppression were associated with changes in peripheral blood TRB repertoire composition and diversity. A total of 150 to 200 cryopreserved PBMC samples came from 30 or so adults with confirmed HIV infection and were collected serially over a mean of roughly six years (range 1-12). Among the approximately 30 participants with HIV, eleven were female. No cross-contamination during QIAcube processing was shown when test extractions of a monoclonal T-cell line were performed alongside 30 to 40 polyclonal samples.

The investigation overall reported the following: The samples were dated from about 2003 to 2018, and the ART regimens that were used may be less effective than current ART regimens. A significant increase in TRB diversity was found to be associated with ART initiation, although TRB diversity was observed to remain significantly below that of transplant donor controls even after long-term ART. The repertoire was dominated across all time points by expanded TRB clones identified before ART initiation, although this dominance was seen to fluctuate and to decrease in many PLHIV after ART. No data were available on ART adherence, viral resistance or therapy changes, limiting inferences about post-ART repertoire changes. Because pre-ART samples had limited cell numbers, unsorted PBMC were profiled rather than sorted CD4+ and CD8+ T cells. Narrower CDR3 length ranges were observed in HIV repertoires than in controls, and an antigen-experienced repertoire with only a slight naive shift after ART was suggested by the network structure. Owing to limited PBMC availability, only the TCR beta chain was sequenced, without alpha chain pairing.

According to the germline V gene (reference sequence), CDR1 reads LNHDA and CDR2 reads SQIVND. The CDR3 starts with the cysteine, ends with the phenylalanine, and has 17 residues. Of the read, only the CDR3 DNA is kept; its 51 bases are in frame from base 1. Relative to germline, V is 3 bases shorter and J is 3 bases shorter, with 15 bases between their ends. The sample consisted of unsorted PBMCs, taken 3.7 years after starting antiretroviral therapy. The chain was built from TRBV19 and TRBJ1-6, with TRBD1 tentatively as D gene (6 bases match). This TCR was sampled from a woman in her fifties or sixties with HIV. The nucleotide sequence reads TGTGCCAGTAGTATCGCAATAGGACAGAGCTATAATTCACCCCTCCACTTT. This yields the protein CASSIAIGQSYNSPLHF.